Shown below are 14 T cell receptor beta chains from a single sample sequenced in a study of T cells in Graves' hyperthyroidism and ophthalmopathy. RNA transcripts were the template for amplifying TCR beta CDR3 regions. With the HTBI primer set, the TCR CDR3 went through a first round of RT-PCR. TCRdb reprocessed the multiplex PCR reads with MiXCR, giving one entry per CDR3 protein. Among hundreds of thousands of distinct CDR3 sequences listed, just under 20% were seen once. Sequenced sample: blood. The receptors here all came from a man in his forties with Graves' ophthalmopathy.

The genes are TRBV4-1 and TRBJ2-1, with D tentatively TRBD1 or TRBD2 (5 bases each). Trimming stripped 4 bases from V and 10 bases from J, with 14 bases between. CDR3 length equals 13 residues. Germline V gene sequence: CDR1 MGHRA, CDR2 YSYEKL. The CDR3 loop is CASSPGTTWEQFF. In nucleotides, the CDR3 is TGCGCCAGCAGCCCCGGGACCACCTGGGAGCAGTTCTTC.

The chain uses TRBV20-1 and TRBJ1-2, with 9 bases aligning to TRBD1. The V and J ends lost 5 bases and 8 bases, in that order; junction bases with no gene match: 12. Per the germline V gene, CDR1 is DFQATT and CDR2 is SNEGSKA (reference sequence). The CDR3 extends over 14 amino acids. The CDR3 coding sequence is TGCAGTGCTTCGGGGGGGACAGGGTACCGCGGCTACACCTTC. This translates into CSASGGTGYRGYTF.

This clonotype was seen many times. The V gene is TRBV5-1, the J gene TRBJ2-7; tentatively, D is TRBD1 or TRBD2 (8 bases each). Germline lookup yields CDR1 SGHRS and CDR2 YFSETQ. The CDR3 is 14 amino acids. V shed 2 bases and J shed 6 bases, with 15 bases lying between them. The DNA for the CDR3 is TGCGCCAGCAGCTTTGGTAGCGGGACAGGCGAGCAGTACTTC. As protein: CASSFGSGTGEQYF.

On this clonotype: Being one base from a much bigger clone, this may be a read error. This is likely a read error, given that the CDR3 carries no conserved phenylalanine or tryptophan at its end. The chain carries TRBV10-3 and TRBJ2-7; 8 positions match TRBD2. V dropped 3 bases and J dropped 3; count of bases not matched to a gene: 10. This CDR3 region has 16 residues. CDR1 is ENHRY and CDR2 is SYGVKD in the germline V gene. DNA of the CDR3: TGTGCCATCAGTGAAATCGGGACTAGTTCCAGCTACGAGCAGTACTAC. It yields the protein CAISEIGTSSSYEQYY.

This clonotype was found a few times. This chain links TRBV7-9 with TRBJ1-2; 7 positions match TRBD1. The CDR3 is 14 residues long. V lost 2 bases to trimming and J lost 5 bases; unmatched junction nucleotides: 5. CDR1 SEHNR and CDR2 FQNEAQ come from the germline V gene (reference sequence). The chain's CDR3 is CASSLPGQFYGYTF. The CDR3 region has the DNA TGTGCCAGCAGCTTACCGGGACAGTTTTATGGCTACACCTTC. The full variable domain, in which reference TRBV7-9 and TRBJ1-2 provide the parts outside the CDR3, is DTGVSQNPRHKITKRGQNVTFRCDPISEHNRLYWYRQTLGQGPEFLTYFQNEAQLEKSRLLSDRFSAERPKGSFSTLEIQRTEQGDSAMYLCASSLPGQFYGYTFGSGTRLTVV.

V gene TRBV7-8 combines with J gene TRBJ2-5, with TRBD2 matching over 12 bases. Germline CDR1 is SGHVS and CDR2 is FQNEAQ. Unmatched junction bases numbered 7, after V lost 4 bases and J lost 1 base. This CDR3 spans 17 amino acids. CDR3 bases: TGTGCCAGCAGCTCTAGCGGGAGGGCCCTCGTCCAAGAGACCCAGTACTTC. Translation: CASSSSGRALVQETQYF.

This clonotype was observed many times. The gene calls are TRBV11-2 and TRBJ1-1; 8 nucleotides line up with TRBD1. CDR1 and CDR2 from the germline V gene are SGHAT and FQNNGV. The V segment lost 5 bases and the J segment 4 bases; nucleotides outside the gene matches: 9. The CDR3 totals 15 residues. The CDR3, as DNA: TGTGCCAGCAGCGCCTCAGACACAGGGGGCACTGAAGCTTTCTTT. The encoded protein is CASSASDTGGTEAFF.

The table lists this clonotype with a count of one. One base away lies a much larger clone, so this may be a sequencing read error. Given the absence of the conserved phenylalanine or tryptophan at the CDR3 end, a read error is likely. The chain couples TRBV2 to TRBJ2-7; 7 bases line up with TRBD1. The V gene's germline CDR1 is SNHLY and CDR2 FYNNEI. This CDR3 comprises 14 residues. The J segment lost 5 bases and the V segment lost 4 bases, leaving 8 bases of the junction unmatched. The CDR3 here is CASSGGQVINEQYS. CDR3 bases: TGTGCCAGCAGTGGAGGACAGGTCATCAACGAGCAGTACTCC.

Many counts were recorded for this clonotype. The V call is TRBV5-1, the J call TRBJ2-3; 8 bases are a match to TRBD1. The CDR3 length is 16 residues. Per the germline V gene, CDR1 is SGHRS and CDR2 is YFSETQ. Trimming removed 0 bases from V and 0 bases from J; junction bases left unmatched: 3. CDR3 loop: CASSLGQGPSTDTQYF. The CDR3, as DNA: TGCGCCAGCAGCTTGGGACAGGGGCCTAGCACAGATACGCAGTATTTT.

The sample holds a few counts of this clonotype. The J gene is TRBJ1-1, the V gene TRBV19; 7 bases map to TRBD1. Germline V gene lookup returns CDR1 LNHDA and CDR2 SQIVND (reference sequence). J was trimmed by 0 bases and V by 3 bases; bases with no gene match: 7. The CDR3 is 16 amino acids. The CDR3 bases are TGTGCCAGTAGTATGGGACAGCGATCGATGAACACTGAAGCTTTCTTT. It specifies CASSMGQRSMNTEAFF.

In its sample, this clonotype was seen many times. V gene TRBV6-2 or TRBV6-3 combines with J gene TRBJ2-5, with 14 bases lining up with TRBD2. V lost 6 bases to trimming and J lost 4 bases; unmatched junction nucleotides: 1. This CDR3 spans 14 amino acids. Germline values: CDR1 MNHEY, CDR2 SVGEGT. CDR3 amino acids: CASRTSGGAETQYF. The CDR3 nucleotides read TGTGCCAGCAGGACTAGCGGGGGGGCAGAGACCCAGTACTTC.

A note on this clonotype: The junction shows a germline mismatch at one end, possibly a read error. The chain joins TRBV10-3 to TRBJ2-2; 8 bases line up with TRBD1. The CDR3 spans 16 residues. CDR1 is ENHRY and CDR2 is SYGVKD in the germline V gene. This CDR3 reads CAISVLGTGSTRELFF. The CDR3 DNA reads as TGTGCCATCAGTGTTCTCGGGACAGGTTCCACCAGGGAGCTGTTTTTT.

The chain carries TRBV7-9 and TRBJ2-1, with TRBD1 identical over 7 bases. Germline loops: CDR1 SEHNR, CDR2 FQNEAQ (reference sequence). This CDR3 is 16 amino acids long. After removal of 5 bases from V and 8 bases from J, the junction contained 15 bases not matched to a gene. The CDR3 DNA reads as TGTGCCAGCAGCCAAACCGGGACAGCAATGTCCCATGAGCAGTTCTTC. Translated: CASSQTGTAMSHEQFF.

This clonotype was recorded at least ten times. V usage is TRBV3-1 and J usage is TRBJ2-7; 7 bases align to TRBD1. This CDR3 is built from 14 residues. V lost 3 bases and J lost 2; bases outside the gene matches: 4. Germline V lookup: CDR1 LGHDT, CDR2 YNNKEL (reference sequence). CDR3: CASSQRQGAYEQYF. The CDR3 nucleotides read TGTGCCAGCAGCCAGCGGCAGGGGGCCTACGAGCAGTACTTC.